This T cell receptor (beta chain) was observed in a study of blood T cell repertoires in COVID-19. The CDR3 runs to 17 residues. The ends were cut back, 0 bases at V and 0 bases at J, with 15 bases in the middle. Germline V gene lookup returns CDR1 GTSNPN and CDR2 SVGIG (reference sequence). TCRdb's copy holds only in-frame clones and misses some; the assay was immunoSEQ multiplex PCR. There are about 670,000 clones in the sample; 70% to 90% occur only once, and about 0.26% lies in the top ten. The sequence came from a woman aged 18-30 years with acute or convalescent COVID-19. This sequence joins TRBV30 and TRBJ1-5; perhaps TRBD1 as D (5 bases). Sequencing was carried out using peripheral blood. CDR3 amino acids: CAWSVKGRGGSNQPQHF. CDR3 bases: TGTGCCTGGAGTGTAAAGGGGAGGGGAGGTAGCAATCAGCCCCAGCATTTT. The whole variable domain, remainder taken from reference TRBV30 and TRBJ1-5, is SQTIHQWPATLVQPVGSPLSLECTVEGTSNPNLYWYRQAAGRGLQLLFYSVGIGQISSEVPQNLSASRPQDRQFILSSKKLLLSDSGFYLCAWSVKGRGGSNQPQHFGDGTRLSIL.